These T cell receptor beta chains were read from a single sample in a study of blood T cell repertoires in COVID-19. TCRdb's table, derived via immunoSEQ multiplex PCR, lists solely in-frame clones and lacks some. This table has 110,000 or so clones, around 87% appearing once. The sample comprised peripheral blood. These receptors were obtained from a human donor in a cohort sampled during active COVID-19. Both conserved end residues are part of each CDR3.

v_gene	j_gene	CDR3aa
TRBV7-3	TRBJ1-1	CASSFSRTTEAFF
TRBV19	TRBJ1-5	CASSNDRDHQPQHF
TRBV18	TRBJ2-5	CASQQGAGGETQYF
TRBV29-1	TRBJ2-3	CSDPRQGWYDTDTQYF
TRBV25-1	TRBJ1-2	CASKGAPYYGYTF
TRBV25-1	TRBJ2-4	CASSEYEGIKNIQYF
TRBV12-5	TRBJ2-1	CASGFVTSGRSDEQFF
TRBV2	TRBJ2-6	CASSRQGASPSGANVLTF
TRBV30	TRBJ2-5	CAWSLTVEETQYF
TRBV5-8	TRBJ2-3	CASSSSGGTQYF
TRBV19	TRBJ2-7	CASSPQVHPSYEQYF
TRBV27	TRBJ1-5	CASSRDRASNQPQHF
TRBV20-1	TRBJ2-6	CSASLGGSGANVLTF
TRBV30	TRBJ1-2	CAWRGTGYGYTF
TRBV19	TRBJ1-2	CASSLDRARGYTF